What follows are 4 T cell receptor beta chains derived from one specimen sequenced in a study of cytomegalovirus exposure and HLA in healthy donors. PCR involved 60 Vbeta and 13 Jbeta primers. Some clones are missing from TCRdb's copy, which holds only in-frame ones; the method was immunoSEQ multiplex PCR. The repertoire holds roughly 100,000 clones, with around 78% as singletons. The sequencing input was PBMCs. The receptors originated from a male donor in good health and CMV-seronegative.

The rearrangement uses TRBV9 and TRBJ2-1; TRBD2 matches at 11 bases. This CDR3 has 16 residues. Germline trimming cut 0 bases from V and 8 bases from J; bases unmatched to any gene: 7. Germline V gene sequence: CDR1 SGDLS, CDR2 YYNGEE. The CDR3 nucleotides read TGTGCCAGCAGCGTAGCTTTACTAGCGGGGGAGGATGAGCAGTTCTTC. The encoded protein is CASSVALLAGEDEQFF.

CDR3 in DNA: TGTGCCAGTAGTGCCGACAGGGGGACGTCCTACGAGCAGTACTTC. Protein product: CASSADRGTSYEQYF. The rearrangement links TRBV19 to TRBJ2-7; 9 positions agree with TRBD1. CDR1 and CDR2 from the germline V gene are LNHDA and SQIVND (reference sequence). V shed 5 bases and J 1 base; nucleotides not matched to a gene: 6. The CDR3 loop spans 15 amino acids. The whole variable domain, filled in from reference TRBV19 and TRBJ2-7, reads DGGITQSPKYLFRKEGQNVTLSCEQNLNHDAMYWYRQDPGQGLRLIYYSQIVNDFQKGDIAEGYSVSREKKESFPLTVTSAQKNPTAFYLCASSADRGTSYEQYFGPGTRLTVT.

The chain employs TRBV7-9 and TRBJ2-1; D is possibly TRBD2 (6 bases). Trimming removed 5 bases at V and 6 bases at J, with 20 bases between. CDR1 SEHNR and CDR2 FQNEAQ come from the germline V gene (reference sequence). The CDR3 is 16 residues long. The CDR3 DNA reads TGTGCCAGCAGCCAGAGAGGGCAGCGGGCCGTCAATGAGCAGTTCTTC. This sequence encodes CASSQRGQRAVNEQFF.

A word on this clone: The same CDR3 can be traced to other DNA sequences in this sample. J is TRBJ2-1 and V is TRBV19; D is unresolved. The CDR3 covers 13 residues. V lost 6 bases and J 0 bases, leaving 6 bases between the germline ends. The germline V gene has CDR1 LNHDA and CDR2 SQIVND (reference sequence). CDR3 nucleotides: TGTGCCAGTAGCTCAGGCTCCTACAATGAGCAGTTCTTC. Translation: CASSSGSYNEQFF.